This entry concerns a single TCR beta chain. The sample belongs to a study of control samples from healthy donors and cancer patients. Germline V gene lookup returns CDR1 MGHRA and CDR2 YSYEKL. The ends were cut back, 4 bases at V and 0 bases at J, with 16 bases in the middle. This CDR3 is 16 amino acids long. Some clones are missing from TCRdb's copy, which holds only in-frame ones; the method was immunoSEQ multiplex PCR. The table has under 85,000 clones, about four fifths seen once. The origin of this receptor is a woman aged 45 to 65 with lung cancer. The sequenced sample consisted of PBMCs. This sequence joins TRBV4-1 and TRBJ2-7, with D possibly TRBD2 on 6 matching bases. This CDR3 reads CASSRRIWRGSYEQYF. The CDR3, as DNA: TGCGCCAGCAGCCGACGGATCTGGAGGGGCTCCTACGAGCAGTACTTC.